This T cell receptor beta chain was identified in a study of T cells in Graves' hyperthyroidism and ophthalmopathy. Study background: Peripheral blood was secured at the point of initial diagnosis, before any treatment. General study results and limits: Model-based prediction identified ophthalmopathy a median around 6.7 months prior to its onset. Stable hyperthyroidism was separated from ophthalmopathy by a model based on 13 V-J features.

In regard to this clonotype: The antigen is unknown.

TCR beta CDR3 sequences were amplified from RNA transcripts. First-round RT-PCR of the TCR CDR3 relied on the HTBI primer set. TCRdb redid the calling of the multiplex PCR reads with MiXCR, one entry per CDR3 protein. The data contain some 800,000 distinct CDR3 sequences, around 38% of them singletons. V was trimmed by 5 bases and J by 2 bases, leaving 15 bases between them. The CDR3 sequence is 15 residues long. The germline CDR1 and CDR2 sequences are SEHNR and FQNEAQ (reference sequence). Researchers defined stable Graves' hyperthyroidism as no ophthalmopathy progression within 18 months. This TCR came from a man younger than 35 with Graves' hyperthyroidism. The specimen was blood. The gene calls are TRBV7-9 and TRBJ2-5; D call uncertain. The CDR3 here is CASSRGEAVQETQYF. The CDR3 DNA reads TGTGCCAGCAGCCGAGGAGAGGCAGTTCAAGAGACCCAGTACTTC.